A single sample is the source of the 18 T cell receptor beta chains below, sequenced in a study of control samples from healthy donors and cancer patients. Profiled with immunoSEQ multiplex PCR; TCRdb holds only in-frame clones, not every one. The repertoire has 75,000 to 95,000 clones, about 89% of them found once; the top ten carry roughly a tenth. The sample was PBMCs. All receptors come from a woman in her forties or fifties with colorectal cancer.

The rearrangement links TRBV10-3 to TRBJ2-1; D perhaps matches TRBD2 (6 bases). CDR1 ENHRY and CDR2 SYGVKD come from the germline V gene. The CDR3 covers 13 residues. V gave up 2 bases and J gave up 10 bases, with 12 bases separating them. The CDR3 reads CAISEGGVGEQFF. CDR3 nucleotide sequence: TGTGCCATCAGTGAGGGAGGGGTCGGGGAGCAGTTCTTC.

The DNA of the CDR3 is TGCGCCAGCAGCTTGTCTAGCGGGGGATTCGGGAGTGAGCAGTTCTTC. It is translated as CASSLSSGGFGSEQFF. The V and J genes are TRBV5-1 and TRBJ2-1; 10 bases are a match to TRBD2. Germline assignment: CDR1 SGHRS and CDR2 YFSETQ. This CDR3 comprises 16 residues. V lost 1 base, J lost 9 bases, and 10 bases stayed unmatched.

The rearrangement uses TRBV12-3 or TRBV12-4 and TRBJ1-1; D is unresolved. V was shortened by 2 bases and J by 10 bases, with 14 bases between the two germline ends. The CDR3 runs 13 residues. CDR3 amino acids: CASSLSLAGRAFF. In nucleotides, the CDR3 is TGTGCCAGCAGTTTAAGTCTGGCGGGGAGAGCTTTCTTT.

This clone occurred once. This chain connects TRBV19 to TRBJ2-2; a possible D gene is TRBD1 (5 bases). CDR3 length equals 16 residues. The germline V and J ends were trimmed by 7 bases and 2 bases, with 17 bases remaining between them. Germline V gene lookup returns CDR1 LNHDA and CDR2 SQIVND (reference sequence). The CDR3 DNA follows: TGTGCCAGTACCCCAAATTGGGGCGTAAACACCGGGGAGCTGTTTTTT. As protein: CASTPNWGVNTGELFF.

This clone has only one observation. V gene TRBV10-2 combines with J gene TRBJ1-5, with D uncertain. Trimming pared 2 bases from V and 8 bases from J, leaving 16 bases between. Looked up from germline, CDR1 is WSHSY and CDR2 is SAAADI. This CDR3 region has 15 residues. For the CDR3, the DNA is TGCGCCAGCAGTGAGGGGATGGCAGCTAGAAAGCCCCAGCATTTT. As protein: CASSEGMAARKPQHF.

This chain uses TRBV7-2 with TRBJ1-5; perhaps TRBD1 as D (5 bases). The V end lost 4 bases, the J end lost 9 bases, and 19 bases lay between the germline ends. CDR1 and CDR2 from the germline V gene are SGHTA and FQGNSA. The CDR3 is 15 amino acids. CDR3 nucleotides: TGTGCCAGCAGCTCGGGGGACCGCTACTCGGGGCCCCAGCATTTT. It translates to CASSSGDRYSGPQHF.

The chain uses TRBV5-1 and TRBJ1-2, with 8 bases fitting TRBD1. This CDR3 is built from 15 residues. Germline lookup yields CDR1 SGHRS and CDR2 YFSETQ. V lost 3 bases to trimming and J lost 0 bases; unmatched junction nucleotides: 4. DNA of the CDR3: TGCGCCAGCAGCTGGGGGACAGGTGCTAACTATGGCTACACCTTC. It translates to CASSWGTGANYGYTF.

The CDR3 sequence is CASSLDGTGETFF. The CDR3 DNA follows: TGCGCCAGCAGCTTGGACGGGACAGGGGAAACTTTCTTT. The chain combines TRBV5-1 with TRBJ1-1; 10 bases map to TRBD1. Germline V gene lookup returns CDR1 SGHRS and CDR2 YFSETQ. V lost 0 bases and J lost 12; bases outside the gene matches: 5. The CDR3 consists of 13 residues.

The chain recombines TRBV6-5 with TRBJ1-1; a weak D match, TRBD1 (6 bases). Trimming cost V 2 bases and J 6 bases, with 10 bases left between them. The CDR3 extends over 13 amino acids. Germline CDR1 MNHEY, CDR2 SVGAGI. This CDR3 reads CASSYRGYAEAFF. The CDR3 DNA sequence: TGTGCCAGCAGTTACAGGGGGTATGCTGAAGCTTTCTTT.

The chain uses TRBV7-2 and TRBJ2-2; D is perhaps TRBD2 (5 bases). Trimming left V 7 bases short and J 6 bases short, with 21 bases between. The CDR3 spans 16 residues. Germline V gene sequence: CDR1 SGHTA, CDR2 FQGNSA. CDR3 nucleotides: TGTGCCAGCAACATTAGGTCGGGGTACGGTCCCGGGGAGCTGTTTTTT. It translates to CASNIRSGYGPGELFF.

The chain combines TRBV29-1 with TRBJ2-2, with a weak D call TRBD1 (6 bases). CDR1 and CDR2 (germline): SQVTM, ANQGSEA. V was pared by 5 bases and J by 1 base, with 8 bases between. The CDR3 is 13 amino acids. CDR3 sequence reads: CSVRRGNTGELFF. The CDR3 bases are TGCAGCGTTCGCAGGGGGAACACCGGGGAGCTGTTTTTT.

In DNA form, the CDR3 reads TGTGCCAGTACTGGACAGATGAACACTGAAGCTTTCTTT. This codes for CASTGQMNTEAFF. J is TRBJ1-1 and V is TRBV19, with a possible D match to TRBD1 (6 bases). Germline CDR1 and CDR2: LNHDA and SQIVND (reference sequence). Trimming removed 7 bases at V and 0 bases at J, with 9 bases between. This CDR3 contains 13 residues.

The chain recombines TRBV21-1 with TRBJ1-6. TRBV21-1 has pseudogene status. This CDR3 comprises 15 residues. CDR3 residues: CASSICKGDNSPLHF. Written as DNA, the CDR3 is TGTGCCAGCAGCATTTGTAAGGGTGATAATTCACCCCTCCACTTT.

This chain links TRBV3-1 (or the pseudogene TRBV3-2) with TRBJ2-5; the match to TRBD2 covers 8 bases. CDR1 and CDR2 (germline): LGHDT, YNNKEL (reference sequence). The CDR3 consists of 17 residues. With 1 base clipped from V and 5 bases from J, the junction kept 12 bases outside the gene matches. DNA of the CDR3: TGTGCCAGCAGCCAAGCCCGGGGGGGCACAATCGGGGAGACCCAGTACTTC. It translates to CASSQARGGTIGETQYF.

CDR3 loop: CASSLGAVQPQHF. DNA for the CDR3: TGTGCCAGCAGCTTAGGGGCAGTTCAGCCCCAGCATTTT. This sequence joins TRBV7-2 and TRBJ1-5; no firm D call. Germline values: CDR1 SGHTA, CDR2 FQGNSA. V lost 1 base and J lost 6, with 7 bases in between. This CDR3 is 13 amino acids long.

The chain uses TRBV15 and TRBJ1-1; D ambiguous. Germline V lookup: CDR1 LNHNV, CDR2 YYDKDF (reference sequence). The V gene lost 1 base and the J gene lost 7 bases, with 10 bases spanning the gap. CDR3 length equals 13 residues. For the CDR3, the DNA is TGTGCCACCAGCAGAGTCGAGGTGTATGAAGCTTTCTTT. The encoded protein is CATSRVEVYEAFF.

This clone is categorized as large (0.1 to 1%). The rearrangement joins TRBV2 to TRBJ1-2; D call uncertain. Per germline, CDR1 SNHLY and CDR2 FYNNEI. V dropped 7 bases and J dropped 5 bases, with 14 bases sitting between them. CDR3 length equals 13 residues. CDR3 region: CASTKDGWYGYTF. In nucleotides, the CDR3 is TGTGCCAGCACCAAGGACGGCTGGTATGGCTACACCTTC.

Only one count was recorded for this clone. The chain couples TRBV3-1 (or the pseudogene TRBV3-2) to TRBJ1-5, with no clear D. The CDR3 extends over 16 amino acids. Trimming took 4 bases from V and 2 from J, leaving 15 bases between them. Germline values: CDR1 LGHDT, CDR2 YNNKEL (reference sequence). This CDR3 is CASSPPGVEGNQPQHF. The DNA of the CDR3 is TGTGCCAGCAGCCCCCCCGGGGTCGAGGGCAATCAGCCCCAGCATTTT.